These 2 T cell receptor beta chains came from one sample sequenced in a study of blood T cell repertoires in COVID-19. Sequencing was performed with immunoSEQ multiplex PCR; in TCRdb, only in-frame clones are kept and a portion is missing. The top ten hold approximately 9.6% of the sample, which has 85,000 to 120,000 clones, 60% to 80% seen once. The sequenced material came from peripheral blood. These receptor sequences come from a man between 60 and 70 years old with active or convalescent COVID-19.

This clone was counted between two and nine times. The rearrangement uses TRBV9 and TRBJ2-7; 16 bases are shared with TRBD2. Germline CDR1 and CDR2: SGDLS and YYNGEE. The CDR3 spans 18 residues. Trimming cost V 3 bases and J 5 bases; bases outside gene matches: 11. CDR3 bases: TGTGCCAGCAGCGCTTTTTTGGGGACTAGCGGGAGGGGCGACGAGCAGTACGTC. Translating it yields CASSAFLGTSGRGDEQYV.

This clone appeared once. The chain couples TRBV7-8 to TRBJ2-7; D perhaps matches TRBD2 (5 bases). Germline V lookup: CDR1 SGHVS, CDR2 FQNEAQ. CDR3 length: 13 amino acids. V was shortened by 4 bases and J by 2 bases, with 9 bases between the two germline ends. CDR3 amino acids: CASSSDFPYEQYF. In nucleotides, the CDR3 is TGTGCCAGCAGCTCGGACTTTCCCTACGAGCAGTACTTC.